The 3 T cell receptor beta chains below were found in one sample sequenced in a study of T cell clonality in common variable immunodeficiency (dated by TCRdb to between 2014 and 2017). Library prep was done by the immunoSEQ multiplex PCR assay. In TCRdb, the immuneACCESS table is reduced to in-frame sequences with V and J assigned. These tables do not hold every clone; where another copy was compared, an unresolved V gene accounts for under half, and the others remain unexplained. Here the sample lists about 64,000 clones, none seen once only. Together, the top ten hold around 1.7% of the sample. Sequences were obtained from peripheral blood mononuclear cells. The receptors were sampled from a person aged 18 to 75 in good health.

This clone has at least ten counts. The read ends 3 residues early relative to the CDR3; the germline J gene fills the gap. The V gene is TRBV19, the J gene TRBJ2-1, with 9 bases that match TRBD1. From germline, CDR1 is LNHDA and CDR2 SQIVND (reference sequence). J was trimmed by 6 bases and V by 5 bases; bases with no gene match: 11. CDR3 length equals 16 residues. The CDR3: CASSRTDRGSGNEQFF. The covered CDR3 bases are TGTGCCAGTAGTCGTACCGACAGGGGGTCCGGCAATGAG.

Ten or more counts support this clone. A read error is possible here, since a much larger clone lies one base away. Other DNA sequences in the same sample also yield this CDR3. CDR3 amino acids: CSAQGTEAFF. Partial CDR3 DNA: TGCAGCGCCCAAGGGACTGAA. V usage is TRBV29-1 and J usage is TRBJ1-1; D gene ambiguous. The read is 3 residues too short to cover the CDR3 end, so that end is filled in from the germline J gene. Germline CDR1 is SQVTM and CDR2 is ANQGSEA. V lost 7 bases, J lost 5 bases, and 8 bases lay in between. This CDR3 is 10 amino acids long.

Ten or more counts support this clone. The CDR3 reads CASSPDRGAGYTF. Incomplete CDR3 DNA: TGTGCCAGCAGCCCGGACAGGGGAGCAGGC. The chain links TRBV7-3 to TRBJ1-2; TRBD1 matches at 9 bases. The CDR3 end is not reached by the read, which stops 3 residues before it; the germline J gene fills it in. Germline values: CDR1 SGHTA, CDR2 FQGTGA. The CDR3 consists of 13 residues.